These 26 T cell receptor beta chains share one sample of origin, sequenced in a study of T cells after yellow fever vaccination. TCRdb re-derived calls from the 5' RACE reads in MiXCR, one entry per CDR3 protein. In the table there are around 300,000 distinct CDR3 sequences, about 4% of which are singletons. The input for sequencing was PBMCs, taken 5 days after the yellow fever booster vaccination. The receptors were sampled from a young man who received the YFV17D yellow fever vaccine.

This clonotype was seen a handful of times. This chain links TRBV6-5 with TRBJ2-2; 8 bases match TRBD2. Unmatched junction bases numbered 6, after V lost 6 bases and J lost 3 bases. Germline V gene sequence: CDR1 MNHEY, CDR2 SVGAGI. The CDR3 runs 15 residues. As DNA, the CDR3 is TGTGCCAGCAGGCACGGGGGGGCGGACACCGGGGAGCTGTTTTTT. Translating gives CASRHGGADTGELFF.

This clonotype was recorded a few times. This chain uses TRBV5-1 with TRBJ1-1; 7 bases match TRBD1. The CDR3 covers 14 residues. The trim removed 4 bases at V and 0 bases at J, leaving 3 bases unmatched. Germline CDR1 is SGHRS and CDR2 is YFSETQ. In nucleotides, the CDR3 is TGCGCCAGCAGCACCGGGACAGTGAACACTGAAGCTTTCTTT. Translated, it gives CASSTGTVNTEAFF.

This clonotype has ten or more counts. V usage is TRBV7-9 and J usage is TRBJ1-1; D is ambiguous. The CDR3 length is 14 residues. In germline, CDR1 is SEHNR, CDR2 FQNEAQ (reference sequence). V lost 4 bases and J lost 10, with 19 bases in between. The CDR3 sequence is CASSSIVGGLGAFF. In DNA, the CDR3 is TGTGCCAGCAGCTCCATCGTCGGAGGATTAGGAGCTTTCTTT. Together with reference TRBV7-9 and TRBJ1-1, the CDR3 gives the full variable domain: DTGVSQNPRHKITKRGQNVTFRCDPISEHNRLYWYRQTLGQGPEFLTYFQNEAQLEKSRLLSDRFSAERPKGSFSTLEIQRTEQGDSAMYLCASSSIVGGLGAFFGQGTRLTVV.

This chain uses TRBV5-1 with TRBJ2-3; TRBD1 agrees at 9 bases. CDR3 size: 16 residues. Germline trimming cut 4 bases from V and 1 base from J; bases unmatched to any gene: 7. Germline V lookup: CDR1 SGHRS, CDR2 YFSETQ. The CDR3 loop is CASSPPGQGGTDTQYF. The DNA of the CDR3 is TGCGCCAGCAGCCCACCGGGACAGGGCGGCACAGATACGCAGTATTTT.

CDR3 nucleotide sequence: TGTGCCAGCAGAGAGAGCTCAAGCTCCTACGAGCAGTACTTC. Its protein is CASRESSSSYEQYF. The gene calls are TRBV12-3 or TRBV12-4 and TRBJ2-7; D is unclear. The CDR3 consists of 14 residues. Trimming shortened V by 6 bases and J by 0 bases, and 12 bases separated the two germline ends.

This clonotype was observed a few times. J is TRBJ2-5 and V is TRBV25-1, with 7 bases that match TRBD1. Germline values: CDR1 MGHDK, CDR2 SYGVNS. Germline trimming cut 2 bases from V and 8 bases from J; bases unmatched to any gene: 5. The CDR3 runs to 13 residues. CDR3 nucleotides: TGTGCCAGCAGTGAAATGGGACAGAATACCCAGTACTTC. This translates into CASSEMGQNTQYF.

Many counts were recorded for this clonotype. The chain couples TRBV20-1 to TRBJ1-2, with a tentative D call TRBD1 (5 bases). Germline V CDR1 and CDR2: DFQATT, SNEGSKA (reference sequence). Deletions cut 2 bases from V and 2 bases from J, with 15 bases between. The CDR3 has 15 residues. The DNA for the CDR3 is TGCAGTGCTAGAACCTACGGGGGACCAAACTATGGCTACACCTTC. As protein: CSARTYGGPNYGYTF.

The chain recombines TRBV18 with TRBJ2-6, with D perhaps TRBD1 or TRBD2 (5 bases each). This CDR3 has 17 residues. From germline, CDR1 is KGHSH and CDR2 LQKENI. V lost 3 bases and J lost 4, with 16 bases in between. The CDR3 DNA reads TGTGCCAGCTCACCCAGGACCGGGGCCACGGGGGCCAACGTCCTGACTTTC. The encoded protein is CASSPRTGATGANVLTF.

This clonotype appeared a few times. This chain links TRBV4-1 with TRBJ2-4; TRBD2 aligns across 8 bases. This CDR3 contains 18 residues. V shed 3 bases and J 3 bases; nucleotides not matched to a gene: 13. CDR1 MGHRA and CDR2 YSYEKL come from the germline V gene. CDR3 nucleotides: TGCGCCAGCAGCCACTACCACGGGGGGGCTATAGACAAAAACATTCAGTACTTC. Residues: CASSHYHGGAIDKNIQYF.

This chain uses TRBV9 with TRBJ2-3; 8 bases line up with TRBD2. The CDR3 runs 16 residues. V lost 4 bases and J lost 2; bases outside the gene matches: 9. The germline V gene has CDR1 SGDLS and CDR2 YYNGEE. DNA of the CDR3: TGTGCCAGCAGCCCATCCGGGCGGGGGGCCACAGATACGCAGTATTTT. Amino acids: CASSPSGRGATDTQYF.

This clonotype was detected many times. V usage is TRBV20-1 and J usage is TRBJ1-2; D gene uncertain. Deletions cut 7 bases from V and 4 bases from J, with 13 bases between. The germline CDR1 and CDR2 sequences are DFQATT and SNEGSKA (reference sequence). CDR3 size: 12 residues. The CDR3 loop reads CSGSQLLYGYTF. Here the CDR3 DNA reads TGCAGTGGATCCCAACTCCTCTATGGCTACACCTTC.

In this sample, this clonotype turned up many times. The chain is built from TRBV29-1 and TRBJ1-1; D is possibly TRBD1 (5 bases). CDR1 and CDR2 (germline): SQVTM, ANQGSEA. The V gene lost 4 bases and the J gene lost 4 bases, with 19 bases spanning the gap. The CDR3 contains 15 residues. CDR3: CSVVGRGPRGTEAFF. The CDR3 nucleotides read TGCAGCGTTGTTGGAAGGGGCCCAAGGGGCACTGAAGCTTTCTTT.

Many counts were recorded for this clonotype. V usage is TRBV12-5 and J usage is TRBJ2-5; 9 bases are a match to TRBD2. The junction had 9 bases not matched to a gene; V was cut back by 8 bases and J by 5 bases. CDR3 length: 14 amino acids. Germline V gene data show CDR1 as LGHNT and CDR2 as FRNRAP. This CDR3 reads CASSPGTSRETQYF. The CDR3 DNA sequence: TGTGCTAGTTCCCCCGGGACTAGCAGGGAGACCCAGTACTTC.

Only a few counts were recorded for this clonotype. V gene TRBV4-3 combines with J gene TRBJ2-7, with TRBD1 as a possible D gene (5 bases). The CDR3 extends over 16 amino acids. Looked up from germline, CDR1 is LGHNA and CDR2 is YSLEER. V dropped 0 bases and J dropped 9 bases, with 21 bases sitting between them. The CDR3 sequence: CASSQDGAAGKFVQYF. The CDR3 DNA reads as TGCGCCAGCAGCCAAGATGGGGCGGCAGGAAAATTCGTGCAGTACTTC.

The sample holds a few counts of this clonotype. The rearrangement joins TRBV29-1 to TRBJ2-1; a possible D gene is TRBD2 (5 bases). Trimming removed 6 bases at V and 0 bases at J, with 15 bases between. CDR3 length: 15 amino acids. The germline V gene encodes CDR1 SQVTM and CDR2 ANQGSEA. This chain's CDR3 is CSVKLVKSSYNEQFF. CDR3 coding DNA: TGCAGCGTAAAACTAGTCAAGAGCTCCTACAATGAGCAGTTCTTC.

V and J are TRBV6-2 or TRBV6-3 and TRBJ2-1, with D hard to call. This CDR3 spans 13 amino acids. Trimming shortened V by 5 bases and J by 6 bases, and 11 bases separated the two germline ends. Germline lookup yields CDR1 MNHEY and CDR2 SVGEGT. CDR3 sequence: CASSQTGPNEQFF. The CDR3 DNA reads TGTGCCAGCAGTCAGACTGGTCCCAATGAGCAGTTCTTC.

This clonotype was counted at least ten times. The chain has TRBV7-9 and TRBJ1-1; tentatively, D is TRBD1 (5 bases). Germline CDR1 reads SEHNR; CDR2 reads FQNEAQ (reference sequence). CDR3 length: 15 amino acids. Trimming took 5 bases from V and 4 from J, leaving 17 bases between them. In DNA, the CDR3 is TGTGCCAGCAGCCCGCGACAGTTTTTGGGCACTGAAGCTTTCTTT. Translation gives CASSPRQFLGTEAFF. The full variable domain, rest sourced from reference TRBV7-9 and TRBJ1-1, is DTGVSQNPRHKITKRGQNVTFRCDPISEHNRLYWYRQTLGQGPEFLTYFQNEAQLEKSRLLSDRFSAERPKGSFSTLEIQRTEQGDSAMYLCASSPRQFLGTEAFFGQGTRLTVV.

This clonotype was detected a few times. The CDR3 sequence: CASSLRLAFGYTF. The CDR3 DNA reads as TGTGCCAGCAGTTTACGACTGGCTTTCGGCTACACCTTC. The chain has TRBV28 and TRBJ1-2; D not certain. CDR1 is MDHEN, CDR2 SYDVKM, per germline. V was shortened by 2 bases and J by 8 bases, with 12 bases between the two germline ends. The CDR3 sequence is 13 residues long.

Many counts were recorded for this clonotype. V usage is TRBV12-3 or TRBV12-4 and J usage is TRBJ1-5, with 10 nucleotides matching TRBD1. J gave up 9 bases and V 3 bases, and 8 bases lay outside the gene matches. This CDR3 region has 15 residues. In DNA, the CDR3 is TGTGCCAGCAGTTTTGGGACAGGGGACCCGGGGCCCCAGCATTTT. Translating it yields CASSFGTGDPGPQHF.

This clonotype was picked up a small number of times. The gene calls are TRBV12-5 and TRBJ1-3, with D possibly TRBD1 on 5 matching bases. Trimming pared 6 bases from V and 0 bases from J, leaving 15 bases between. Germline assignment: CDR1 LGHNT and CDR2 FRNRAP. CDR3 length: 16 amino acids. The CDR3 is CASGSAGRHSGNTIYF. CDR3 in DNA: TGTGCTAGTGGATCAGCGGGACGGCACTCTGGAAACACCATATATTTT.

This chain uses TRBV14 with TRBJ1-2, with TRBD1 matching 10 bases. J gave up 4 bases and V 4 bases, and 12 bases lay outside the gene matches. The CDR3 is made up of 17 amino acids. Germline V lookup: CDR1 SGHDN, CDR2 FVKESK. DNA for the CDR3: TGTGCCAGCAGCCGCCTGGGGGACAGGGGCTCTTCCTATGGCTACACCTTC. Protein sequence: CASSRLGDRGSSYGYTF.

V and J are TRBV28 and TRBJ1-5, with D possibly being TRBD1 (6 bases). V was pared by 2 bases and J by 6 bases, with 14 bases between. The CDR3 extends over 15 amino acids. Per germline, CDR1 MDHEN and CDR2 SYDVKM. This chain's CDR3 is CASSLPQGVFQPQHF. The CDR3 DNA is TGTGCCAGCAGTTTACCACAGGGAGTGTTTCAGCCCCAGCATTTT.

This clonotype was observed a few times. The chain carries TRBV6-5 and TRBJ2-7, with unresolved D. Trimming removed 5 bases at V and 5 bases at J, with 10 bases between. Looked up from germline, CDR1 is MNHEY and CDR2 is SVGAGI. CDR3 size: 12 residues. CDR3 in DNA: TGTGCCAGCAGTCCCGGCGCCAACGAGCAGTACTTC. Protein: CASSPGANEQYF.

This clonotype has more than one count but fewer than ten. V is TRBV9 and J is TRBJ2-1; TRBD2 might be the D (6 bases). Germline V gene data show CDR1 as SGDLS and CDR2 as YYNGEE. V was cut by 0 bases and J by 4 bases, with 11 bases left in between. CDR3 length: 15 amino acids. CDR3 coding DNA: TGTGCCAGCAGCGTAGAATTAGCGGAGTACAATGAGCAGTTCTTC. Translating gives CASSVELAEYNEQFF.

The chain joins TRBV7-9 to TRBJ2-1; D is perhaps TRBD2 (5 bases). This CDR3 spans 14 amino acids. Germline assignment: CDR1 SEHNR and CDR2 FQNEAQ (reference sequence). V shed 6 bases and J shed 1 base, with 10 bases lying between them. The CDR3 DNA reads as TGTGCCAGCAGTCCAGACTATTCCTACAATGAGCAGTTCTTC. This sequence encodes CASSPDYSYNEQFF.

The sample holds a few counts of this clonotype. V is TRBV7-6 and J is TRBJ2-7; 12 bases fit TRBD1. CDR3 length equals 14 residues. Germline V CDR1 and CDR2: SGHVS, FNYEAQ. The trim removed 5 bases at V and 6 bases at J, leaving 5 bases unmatched. The CDR3, as DNA: TGTGCCAGCAGCCTCGGGACAGGGGGCAGCGAGCAGTACTTC. Translating it yields CASSLGTGGSEQYF. The whole variable domain, filled in from reference TRBV7-6 and TRBJ2-7, reads GAGVSQSPRYKVTKRGQDVALRCDPISGHVSLYWYRQALGQGPEFLTYFNYEAQQDKSGLPNDRFSAERPEGSISTLTIQRTEQRDSAMYRCASSLGTGGSEQYFGPGTRLTVT.